The 28 T cell receptor beta chains reported below all come from one sample, sequenced in a study of T cell responses to AZD1222 COVID-19 vaccine. Here immunoSEQ multiplex PCR was the method, and the copy in TCRdb shows in-frame clones only, minus some. The sample lists about 130,000 clones, around 90% seen once, with 1.3% to 1.5% in the top ten. The sample was peripheral blood, taken on day 0 of AZD1222 vaccination. The receptors originated from an adult in good health.

The J gene is TRBJ2-7, the V gene TRBV5-6; TRBD1 is a possible D gene (6 bases). The V and J ends lost 3 bases and 1 base respectively, with 17 bases between them. The CDR3 is 16 amino acids. In germline, CDR1 is SGHDT, CDR2 YYEEEE. In DNA, the CDR3 is TGTGCCAGCAGCTCGGGACAATGGGGGCCTTCCTACGAGCAGTACTTC. Amino acid sequence: CASSSGQWGPSYEQYF.

This clone has just one count. The chain links TRBV27 to TRBJ1-5; 9 bases match TRBD1. V lost 8 bases to trimming and J lost 5 bases; unmatched junction nucleotides: 16. The CDR3 consists of 17 residues. Looked up from germline, CDR1 is MNHEY and CDR2 is SMNVEV (reference sequence). The chain's CDR3 is CASRGRPGTGNYQPQHF. CDR3 bases: TGTGCCAGCCGAGGGAGGCCCGGGACAGGGAATTATCAGCCCCAGCATTTT.

The chain joins TRBV7-8 to TRBJ2-3; D not certain. The CDR3 consists of 14 residues. V lost 5 bases and J lost 1, with 10 bases in between. CDR1 is SGHVS, CDR2 FQNEAQ, per germline. The CDR3 DNA follows: TGTGCCAGCAGCCCAAATGGGGGCACAGATACGCAGTATTTT. It specifies CASSPNGGTDTQYF.

This chain uses TRBV30 with TRBJ1-5; a weak D match, TRBD1 (5 bases). Germline assignment: CDR1 GTSNPN and CDR2 SVGIG (reference sequence). Trimming pared 0 bases from V and 3 bases from J, leaving 12 bases between. CDR3 length: 15 residues. The DNA for the CDR3 is TGTGCCTGGAGTGTAGTGGGACGGAACAATCAGCCCCAGCATTTT. Its translation: CAWSVVGRNNQPQHF.

The J gene is TRBJ1-5, the V gene TRBV30; no definite D call. Germline CDR1 GTSNPN, CDR2 SVGIG (reference sequence). This CDR3 comprises 15 residues. V gave up 0 bases and J gave up 3 bases, with 12 bases separating them. CDR3 DNA: TGTGCCTGGAGTGTGGCAGGCACCAACAATCAGCCCCAGCATTTT. Translating it yields CAWSVAGTNNQPQHF.

This clone was seen more than once but under ten times. V and J are TRBV18 and TRBJ2-7; D gene uncertain. V lost 3 bases and J lost 2, with 11 bases in between. The CDR3 runs 14 residues. Germline CDR1 reads KGHSH; CDR2 reads LQKENI. The CDR3 region is CASSPETVTYEQYF. The CDR3, as DNA: TGTGCCAGCTCACCGGAGACTGTTACCTACGAGCAGTACTTC.

The chain combines TRBV24-1 with TRBJ2-2; 8 bases line up with TRBD1. Trimming took 2 bases from V and 3 from J; bases not matched to a gene: 7. The CDR3 covers 17 residues. Germline loops: CDR1 KGHDR, CDR2 SFDVKD. The CDR3 protein is CATSDSGGWVHTGELFF. The DNA of the CDR3 is TGTGCCACCAGTGATTCAGGGGGCTGGGTGCACACCGGGGAGCTGTTTTTT.

This clone was observed a single time. This chain joins TRBV29-1 and TRBJ1-1; a weak D match, TRBD1 (6 bases). The CDR3 runs 14 residues. The germline V gene encodes CDR1 SQVTM and CDR2 ANQGSEA. Trimming pared 4 bases from V and 5 bases from J, leaving 17 bases between. CDR3 nucleotides: TGCAGCGTTGCCCCGCAGGGGACGAAGACTGAAGCTTTCTTT. As protein: CSVAPQGTKTEAFF.

The chain uses TRBV4-1 and TRBJ1-1; D gene ambiguous. CDR3 length: 14 amino acids. Trimming left V 4 bases short and J 0 bases short, with 9 bases between. Germline V gene lookup returns CDR1 MGHRA and CDR2 YSYEKL. The CDR3 sequence is CASSRSAVNTEAFF. The CDR3 bases are TGCGCCAGCAGCCGTTCGGCAGTGAACACTGAAGCTTTCTTT.

The chain links TRBV28 to TRBJ1-1; D is unclear. The CDR3 runs to 14 residues. V was cut by 8 bases and J by 3 bases, with 16 bases left in between. Looked up from germline, CDR1 is MDHEN and CDR2 is SYDVKM. The CDR3 loop reads CASFKDSRDTEAFF. The CDR3 bases are TGTGCCAGCTTTAAGGACTCCCGGGACACTGAAGCTTTCTTT.

The gene calls are TRBV14 and TRBJ2-1; D may be TRBD1 (6 bases). The V gene's germline CDR1 is SGHDN and CDR2 FVKESK. The CDR3 is made up of 13 amino acids. Deletions cut 8 bases from V and 2 bases from J, with 10 bases between. CDR3 in DNA: TGTGCCAGCCAGGGACAACCCTACAATGAGCAGTTCTTC. As protein: CASQGQPYNEQFF.

This clone was counted a single time. V gene TRBV13 combines with J gene TRBJ2-3, with 8 positions matching TRBD2. Per the germline V gene, CDR1 is PRHDT and CDR2 is FYEKMQ (reference sequence). There are 13 residues in the CDR3. The J segment lost 3 bases and the V segment lost 7 bases, leaving 3 bases of the junction unmatched. The CDR3: CASTQRGTDTQYF. For the CDR3, the DNA is TGTGCCAGCACCCAGCGGGGGACAGATACGCAGTATTTT.

This sequence joins TRBV11-2 and TRBJ2-7; 12 bases are a match to TRBD2. Germline lookup yields CDR1 SGHAT and CDR2 FQNNGV. Trimming at V came to 1 base and at J to 3 bases, leaving 1 base not matched to a gene. The CDR3 totals 15 residues. The CDR3 is CASSLVLAGGYEQYF. In nucleotides, the CDR3 is TGTGCCAGCAGCTTAGTACTAGCGGGGGGCTACGAGCAGTACTTC.

V and J are TRBV20-1 and TRBJ2-2; D is uncertain. This CDR3 has 14 residues. Germline V lookup: CDR1 DFQATT, CDR2 SNEGSKA (reference sequence). Trimming stripped 3 bases from V and 5 bases from J, with 13 bases between. CDR3 coding DNA: TGCAGTGCTAGTCGCCCCTATTGGACCGGGGAGCTGTTTTTT. It specifies CSASRPYWTGELFF.

The chain carries TRBV19 and TRBJ2-2; 10 bases agree with TRBD1. This CDR3 comprises 14 residues. Trimming took 4 bases from V and 6 from J; bases not matched to a gene: 2. Looked up from germline, CDR1 is LNHDA and CDR2 is SQIVND (reference sequence). The CDR3 sequence is CASSSGTGAGELFF. For the CDR3, the DNA is TGTGCCAGTAGTAGCGGGACAGGGGCCGGGGAGCTGTTTTTT.

The rearrangement links TRBV5-1 to TRBJ1-4; 11 nucleotides agree with TRBD1. Per germline, CDR1 SGHRS and CDR2 YFSETQ. This CDR3 is 16 amino acids long. V was pared by 4 bases and J by 5 bases, with 7 bases of the junction left unmatched. CDR3 nucleotides: TGCGCCAGCAGCGACGGACAGGGGGCAATAAATGAAAAACTGTTTTTT. Its protein is CASSDGQGAINEKLFF.

The chain links TRBV7-2 to TRBJ2-7; D is possibly TRBD2 (5 bases). The CDR3 covers 13 residues. The V end was cut by 5 bases, the J end by 7 bases, with 15 bases between. Germline V gene data show CDR1 as SGHTA and CDR2 as FQGNSA. CDR3 protein: CASSERGEWEQYF. The CDR3 DNA follows: TGTGCCAGCAGCGAACGGGGTGAGTGGGAGCAGTACTTC.

V is TRBV27 and J is TRBJ1-1; 7 bases are a match to TRBD1. V shed 5 bases, J shed 5 bases, and the junction held 8 bases outside the gene matches. Germline lookup yields CDR1 MNHEY and CDR2 SMNVEV (reference sequence). This CDR3 is built from 14 residues. CDR3 protein: CASSRQGEVTEAFF. The CDR3 DNA follows: TGTGCCAGCAGTAGACAGGGAGAGGTTACTGAAGCTTTCTTT.

The rearrangement uses TRBV27 and TRBJ2-1; a weak D match, TRBD1 (6 bases). Germline values: CDR1 MNHEY, CDR2 SMNVEV (reference sequence). The V gene lost 2 bases and the J gene lost 2 bases, with 13 bases spanning the gap. The CDR3 sequence is 16 residues long. This CDR3 reads CASSLRRGGPYNEQFF. As DNA, the CDR3 is TGTGCCAGCAGTTTACGCAGGGGCGGACCCTACAATGAGCAGTTCTTC.

Here the CDR3 reads CASTLDRGLRYTGELFF. The CDR3 coding sequence is TGTGCCAGCACCCTAGACAGGGGGCTGCGGTACACCGGGGAGCTGTTTTTT. The rearrangement links TRBV2 to TRBJ2-2; 10 nucleotides align to TRBD1. Germline loops: CDR1 SNHLY, CDR2 FYNNEI. V gave up 7 bases and J gave up 3 bases; unmatched junction bases: 11. The CDR3 spans 17 residues.

Here the CDR3 reads CASSPGLNYGYTF. DNA for the CDR3: TGTGCCAGCAGTCCAGGGTTGAACTATGGCTACACCTTC. This chain uses TRBV6-5 with TRBJ1-2, with a weak D call TRBD1 (5 bases). Trimming shortened V by 5 bases and J by 2 bases, and 9 bases separated the two germline ends. CDR3 length equals 13 residues. CDR1 and CDR2 (germline): MNHEY, SVGAGI.

The sample holds one count of this clone. The chain links TRBV28 to TRBJ1-4; no reliable D call. The CDR3 sequence is 13 residues long. V lost 3 bases, J lost 8 bases, and 10 bases lay in between. Looked up from germline, CDR1 is MDHEN and CDR2 is SYDVKM. In DNA form, the CDR3 reads TGTGCCAGCAGTTTTAGGCAGCGAGAAAAACTGTTTTTT. Its protein product is CASSFRQREKLFF.

The chain carries TRBV7-9 and TRBJ1-4; D ambiguous. CDR1 is SEHNR, CDR2 FQNEAQ, per germline (reference sequence). Trimming removed 3 bases at V and 8 bases at J, with 16 bases between. This CDR3 has 15 residues. This chain's CDR3 is CASSLTKALVEKLFF. CDR3 coding DNA: TGTGCCAGCAGCTTGACGAAGGCGCTGGTCGAAAAACTGTTTTTT.

The rearrangement links TRBV28 to TRBJ2-2, with 8 bases aligning to TRBD1. Germline V CDR1 and CDR2: MDHEN, SYDVKM. V gave up 6 bases and J gave up 1 base; unmatched junction bases: 7. The CDR3 is made up of 16 amino acids. The CDR3 DNA is TGTGCCAGCAGACTGACCGGGACAGGGAACACCGGGGAGCTGTTTTTT. Translated: CASRLTGTGNTGELFF.

J is TRBJ2-1 and V is TRBV4-2, with 9 bases lining up with TRBD2. The V gene end was trimmed by 7 bases and the J gene end by 5 bases; junction bases not matched to a gene: 12. CDR1 LGHNA and CDR2 YNFKEQ come from the germline V gene. The CDR3 is 16 residues long. CDR3 sequence reads: CASTPPRASGNNEQFF. The CDR3 DNA follows: TGTGCCAGCACCCCCCCCCGGGCTAGCGGGAACAATGAGCAGTTCTTC.

This clone has only one observation. The junction differs from germline at one of its ends, possibly a read error. The chain recombines TRBV4-1 with TRBJ2-7; D is perhaps TRBD1 or TRBD2 (7 bases each). The CDR3 runs to 17 residues. Germline lookup yields CDR1 MGHRA and CDR2 YSYEKL. CDR3 DNA: TGCGCCCGCAGCCCCCCAGGGGGGGGCGGCTTTGGGAACGAGCAGTACTTC. Residues: CARSPPGGGGFGNEQYF.

This clone was detected only a few times. The chain uses TRBV7-8 and TRBJ2-7, with unresolved D. The germline V and J ends were trimmed by 7 bases and 4 bases, with 29 bases remaining between them. CDR3 length equals 18 residues. CDR1 is SGHVS and CDR2 is FQNEAQ in the germline V gene. DNA for the CDR3: TGTGCCAGCACTTCCGCGCAAGGTCTGACACATCGTCTGTACGAGCAGTACTTC. As protein: CASTSAQGLTHRLYEQYF.

This chain uses TRBV19 with TRBJ1-1; D is undetermined. Germline V lookup: CDR1 LNHDA, CDR2 SQIVND (reference sequence). This CDR3 is built from 12 residues. Trimming removed 6 bases from V and 6 bases from J, with 11 bases in between. In nucleotides, the CDR3 is TGTGCCAGTAGGCGTACCAGCGCTGAAGCTTTCTTT. Translating it yields CASRRTSAEAFF. The full variable domain, in which reference TRBV19 and TRBJ1-1 provide the parts outside the CDR3, is DGGITQSPKYLFRKEGQNVTLSCEQNLNHDAMYWYRQDPGQGLRLIYYSQIVNDFQKGDIAEGYSVSREKKESFPLTVTSAQKNPTAFYLCASRRTSAEAFFGQGTRLTVV.